Each of the 28 T cell receptor beta chains below was sequenced from the same sample in a study of response to subunit inactivated influenza vaccine. TCRdb re-called the RT-PCR reads with MiXCR, one entry per CDR3 protein. In the table there are hundreds of thousands of distinct CDR3 sequences, about an eighth of which are singletons. The sample here was PBMCs from blood, taken around seven weeks after vaccination. The receptors were sampled from a man aged 50-59 years who received an inactivated influenza vaccine.

As to this clonotype: The junction differs from germline at one of its ends, possibly a read error. The V call is TRBV7-9, the J call TRBJ2-7; D not certain. Germline CDR1 reads SEHNR; CDR2 reads FQNEAQ (reference sequence). CDR3 length: 13 residues. CDR3: CASSLSVSLELYF. The CDR3 nucleotides read TGTGCCAGCAGCTTGAGCGTCTCCCTCGAGCTGTACTTC.

The rearrangement links TRBV20-1 to TRBJ2-3; a weak D match, TRBD2 (5 bases). The CDR3 totals 14 residues. Trimming took off 3 bases at V and 4 bases at J, with 14 bases between the two ends. Germline-derived CDR1 and CDR2 are DFQATT and SNEGSKA (reference sequence). The CDR3 sequence: CSARDSFGADTQYF. The CDR3, as DNA: TGCAGTGCTAGGGACTCCTTCGGAGCAGATACGCAGTATTTT.

This clonotype came up a few times. The chain recombines TRBV20-1 with TRBJ2-7; D possibly corresponds to TRBD2 (5 bases). This CDR3 comprises 13 residues. CDR1 and CDR2 (germline): DFQATT, SNEGSKA (reference sequence). V lost 6 bases, J lost 6 bases, and 18 bases lay in between. CDR3 DNA sequence: TGCAGTGCGGGTATTGGGGAGTTCGGCGAGCAGTACTTC. It translates to CSAGIGEFGEQYF.

This clonotype was counted ten times or more. The genes are TRBV5-1 and TRBJ2-1; 10 bases map to TRBD2. The CDR3 sequence is 15 residues long. The germline V gene has CDR1 SGHRS and CDR2 YFSETQ. With V trimmed by 4 bases and J by 7 bases, 8 bases remained unmatched. This CDR3 is CASSVDALAGNEQFF. CDR3 nucleotide sequence: TGCGCCAGCAGCGTGGATGCACTAGCGGGGAATGAGCAGTTCTTC.

Regarding this clonotype: An end of the junction differs from the germline gene, which may be a read error. This chain uses TRBV5-1 with TRBJ2-5; D gene ambiguous. The germline V gene encodes CDR1 SGHRS and CDR2 YFSETQ. The CDR3 is 13 residues long. CDR3 loop: CASSTTYQETQYF. In nucleotides, the CDR3 is TGCGCCAGCAGCACGACCTACCAGGAGACCCAGTACTTC.

V is TRBV20-1 and J is TRBJ2-7; possible D gene TRBD2, 6 bases. Germline V gene data show CDR1 as DFQATT and CDR2 as SNEGSKA (reference sequence). Trimming left V 6 bases short and J 1 base short, with 19 bases between. CDR3 length: 15 residues. CDR3 nucleotides: TGCAGTGCAAAGCGGGCAGGGAGAGGGTCCTACGAGCAGTACTTC. Amino acids: CSAKRAGRGSYEQYF.

The chain joins TRBV12-3 or TRBV12-4 to TRBJ2-1, with D perhaps matching TRBD2 (6 bases). The CDR3 covers 16 residues. Trimming took off 6 bases at V and 0 bases at J, with 15 bases between the two ends. The CDR3 reads CASSGSGLGSYNEQFF. As DNA, the CDR3 is TGTGCCAGCAGCGGGAGCGGGCTCGGCTCCTACAATGAGCAGTTCTTC.

The chain recombines TRBV6-7 with TRBJ2-4; a weak D match, TRBD1 (6 bases). TRBV6-7 is given ORF status, its function remaining uncertain. This CDR3 region has 14 residues. The V end was cut by 6 bases, the J end by 5 bases, with 14 bases between. CDR3: CASRTEGDENIQYF. For the CDR3, the DNA is TGTGCCAGCAGAACCGAGGGGGATGAAAACATTCAGTACTTC.

This clonotype was picked up a small number of times. CDR3 sequence reads: CASSNRPQEHEQYF. The CDR3 DNA reads TGTGCCAGCAGTAATCGACCCCAAGAGCACGAGCAGTACTTC. The chain links TRBV11-2 to TRBJ2-7; D gene uncertain. This CDR3 has 14 amino acids. CDR1 SGHAT and CDR2 FQNNGV come from the germline V gene. The V end lost 6 bases, the J end lost 5 bases, and 17 bases lay between the germline ends.

The V gene is TRBV5-1, the J gene TRBJ2-7, with 8 bases aligning to TRBD2. Losses at the gene ends were 0 bases for V and 4 bases for J; bases not matched to a gene: 9. Germline V gene data show CDR1 as SGHRS and CDR2 as YFSETQ. The CDR3 spans 16 residues. Written as DNA, the CDR3 is TGCGCCAGCAGCTTGGACCCGGGACTAGAGGTTTACGAGCAGTACTTC. Protein: CASSLDPGLEVYEQYF.

The chain couples TRBV7-9 to TRBJ1-1, with D unresolved. V lost 5 bases and J 12 bases, leaving 16 bases between the germline ends. Germline-derived CDR1 and CDR2 are SEHNR and FQNEAQ (reference sequence). The CDR3 is made up of 12 amino acids. CDR3 in amino acids: CASSLLGDRPFF. Here the CDR3 DNA reads TGTGCCAGCAGCCTCCTGGGAGACCGGCCTTTCTTT.

This clonotype was observed at least ten times. The rearrangement joins TRBV6-5 to TRBJ2-7; 9 bases line up with TRBD2. Germline CDR1 MNHEY, CDR2 SVGAGI. The CDR3 totals 15 residues. V shed 0 bases and J 5 bases; nucleotides not matched to a gene: 5. The CDR3 is CASSYSPAGGNEQYF. CDR3 DNA: TGTGCCAGCAGTTACTCTCCAGCGGGGGGCAACGAGCAGTACTTC.

As regards this clonotype: This may stem from a read error, because a much larger clone lies one nucleotide away. The rearrangement links TRBV13 to TRBJ2-3, with 14 bases identical to TRBD2. V trimming: 8 bases; J trimming: 1 base; junction bases outside the gene matches: 11. Per the germline V gene, CDR1 is PRHDT and CDR2 is FYEKMQ (reference sequence). This CDR3 region has 18 residues. DNA of the CDR3: TGTGCCAGCTGCAAGCGACTAGCGGGGGGGCCGGGCACAGATACGCAGTATTTT. Translating gives CASCKRLAGGPGTDTQYF.

This chain connects TRBV6-5 to TRBJ2-2, with a possible D match to TRBD2 (5 bases). CDR3 length: 15 amino acids. V shed 0 bases and J shed 7 bases, with 12 bases lying between them. Germline lookup yields CDR1 MNHEY and CDR2 SVGAGI. CDR3 loop: CASSYSSGIGGELFF. CDR3 DNA sequence: TGTGCCAGCAGTTACTCGTCGGGGATCGGCGGGGAGCTGTTTTTT.

The chain recombines TRBV7-2 with TRBJ2-5, with 15 bases that match TRBD2. Germline V gene data show CDR1 as SGHTA and CDR2 as FQGNSA. With V trimmed by 5 bases and J by 5 bases, 9 bases remained unmatched. CDR3 length: 17 amino acids. The CDR3 protein is CASSRGLAGGHWETQYF. CDR3 DNA: TGTGCCAGCAGCCGGGGACTAGCGGGGGGCCATTGGGAGACCCAGTACTTC.

This clonotype was seen more than once but under ten times. CDR3 sequence reads: CSASGGRGNQPQHF. CDR3 coding DNA: TGCAGTGCTAGTGGGGGACGGGGAAATCAGCCCCAGCATTTT. The chain combines TRBV20-1 with TRBJ1-5; maybe TRBD1 (5 bases). The CDR3 has 14 residues. CDR1 is DFQATT and CDR2 is SNEGSKA in the germline V gene (reference sequence). Trimming removed 3 bases from V and 4 bases from J, with 13 bases in between.

This clonotype was detected many times. The chain recombines TRBV10-3 with TRBJ2-7, with a weak D call TRBD2 (6 bases). CDR3 size: 13 residues. With 3 bases removed from V and 6 bases from J, the gap between germline ends came to 12 bases. Germline loops: CDR1 ENHRY, CDR2 SYGVKD. The CDR3 DNA follows: TGTGCCATCAGTGATTTTAGCGGAGCCGAGCAGTACTTC. Translating gives CAISDFSGAEQYF.

This clonotype was found many times. The chain recombines TRBV5-1 with TRBJ2-7, with D possibly TRBD2 on 5 matching bases. This CDR3 is built from 16 residues. Trimming took off 0 bases at V and 6 bases at J, with 19 bases between the two ends. Per the germline V gene, CDR1 is SGHRS and CDR2 is YFSETQ. CDR3 residues: CASSLDTIGESGEQYF. The CDR3 nucleotides are TGCGCCAGCAGCTTGGATACTATCGGGGAGAGTGGCGAGCAGTACTTC.

This clonotype occurred a few times. The CDR3 region is CASSPEGVVYTEAFF. The CDR3 DNA sequence: TGTGCCAGCAGTCCTGAAGGGGTGGTGTACACTGAAGCTTTCTTT. The chain has TRBV12-3 or TRBV12-4 and TRBJ1-1; a weak D match, TRBD1 (5 bases). CDR3 size: 15 residues. The V and J ends lost 5 bases and 3 bases respectively, with 16 bases between them.

The chain is built from TRBV10-3 and TRBJ2-1, with a weak D call TRBD2 (7 bases). The ends were cut back, 0 bases at V and 7 bases at J, with 28 bases in the middle. Germline lookup yields CDR1 ENHRY and CDR2 SYGVKD. The CDR3 spans 20 residues. CDR3 protein: CAISESSILESRGAWNEQFF. As DNA, the CDR3 is TGTGCCATCAGTGAGTCGAGCATATTAGAGAGTCGGGGGGCCTGGAATGAGCAGTTCTTC.

Concerning this clonotype: Mismatch with germline at one junction end may stem from a read error. V usage is TRBV23-1 and J usage is TRBJ1-3; D is possibly TRBD1 (5 bases). TRBV23-1 is treated as an ORF (open reading frame) with a function not yet certain. The CDR3 runs to 17 residues. DNA of the CDR3: TGCGCCAGCAGTCAGGCTCCCGCAGGGCGGGTTGGAGACACCATATATTTT. Translation gives CASSQAPAGRVGDTIYF.

The chain recombines TRBV7-9 with TRBJ1-2; D is unclear. This CDR3 spans 15 amino acids. Between the trimmed V and J ends, which lost 1 base and 0 bases, there was a span of 9 bases. Germline V gene lookup returns CDR1 SEHNR and CDR2 FQNEAQ (reference sequence). The CDR3 loop reads CASSLVGGANYGYTF. For the CDR3, the DNA is TGTGCCAGCAGCTTAGTTGGCGGAGCTAACTATGGCTACACCTTC.

There are many counts of this clonotype. The genes are TRBV4-2 and TRBJ2-2; TRBD1 agrees at 8 bases. Trimming at V came to 0 bases and at J to 4 bases, leaving 1 base not matched to a gene. The CDR3 consists of 15 residues. Germline-derived CDR1 and CDR2 are LGHNA and YNFKEQ. The CDR3, as DNA: TGTGCCAGCAGCCAAGACAGGGGGCGCACCGGGGAGCTGTTTTTT. Its protein is CASSQDRGRTGELFF.

V usage is TRBV20-1 and J usage is TRBJ2-1; a weak D match, TRBD2 (5 bases). From germline, CDR1 is DFQATT and CDR2 SNEGSKA (reference sequence). The CDR3 loop spans 13 amino acids. Trimming cost V 3 bases and J 8 bases, with 14 bases left between them. The CDR3 DNA follows: TGCAGTGCTAGTGTCACTAGTTCGGATGAGCAGTTCTTC. It is translated as CSASVTSSDEQFF.

The V gene is TRBV20-1, the J gene TRBJ2-3; D tentatively fits TRBD1 or TRBD2 (5 bases each). The CDR3 runs 15 residues. Germline V gene lookup returns CDR1 DFQATT and CDR2 SNEGSKA (reference sequence). The germline V and J ends were trimmed by 6 bases and 0 bases, with 16 bases remaining between them. CDR3 loop: CSASMGVRSTDTQYF. CDR3 nucleotides: TGCAGTGCCTCAATGGGGGTCCGTAGCACAGATACGCAGTATTTT.

This clonotype appeared a few times. The chain employs TRBV9 and TRBJ2-5; D gene unclear. The CDR3 has 13 residues. Germline V lookup: CDR1 SGDLS, CDR2 YYNGEE. Trimming removed 0 bases at V and 4 bases at J, with 7 bases between. The CDR3 is CASSVDSRETQYF. DNA for the CDR3: TGTGCCAGCAGCGTAGACTCGAGAGAGACCCAGTACTTC.

Many counts were recorded for this clonotype. The CDR3: CASSIRTGSPGELFF. CDR3 DNA sequence: TGTGCCAGCAGCATAAGAACAGGGTCGCCCGGGGAGCTGTTTTTT. V usage is TRBV12-3 or TRBV12-4 and J usage is TRBJ2-2, with D perhaps matching TRBD1 (6 bases). The CDR3 totals 15 residues. V was trimmed by 6 bases and J by 6 bases, leaving 17 bases between them.

In its sample, this clonotype was seen a few times. The chain couples TRBV21-1 to TRBJ2-7; TRBD2, as called in the table, went unchecked against the DNA. TRBV21-1 is noted as a pseudogene. CDR3 length: 17 amino acids. As DNA, the CDR3 is TGTGCCAGCAGCATTCAATGTAGGGAGACCCATACCTACGAGCAGTACTTC. It codes for CASSIQCRETHTYEQYF.